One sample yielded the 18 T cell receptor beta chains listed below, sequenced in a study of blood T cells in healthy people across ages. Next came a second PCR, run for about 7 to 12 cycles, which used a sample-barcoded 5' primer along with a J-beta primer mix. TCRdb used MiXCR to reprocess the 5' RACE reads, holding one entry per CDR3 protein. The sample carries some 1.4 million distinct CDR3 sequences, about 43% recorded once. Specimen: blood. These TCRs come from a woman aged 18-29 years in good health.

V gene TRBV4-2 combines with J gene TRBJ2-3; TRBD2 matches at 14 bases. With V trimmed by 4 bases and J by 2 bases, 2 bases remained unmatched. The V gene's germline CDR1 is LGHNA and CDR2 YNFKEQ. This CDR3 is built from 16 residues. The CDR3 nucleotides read TGTGCCAGCAGCCGACTAGCGGGGGGGACCACAGATACGCAGTATTTT. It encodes CASSRLAGGTTDTQYF.

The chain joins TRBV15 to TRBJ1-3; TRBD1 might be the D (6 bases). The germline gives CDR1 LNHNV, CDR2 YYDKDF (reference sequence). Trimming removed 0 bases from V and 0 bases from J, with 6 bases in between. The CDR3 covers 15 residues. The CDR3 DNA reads TGTGCCACCAGCAGAGAAGGGGGCTCTGGAAACACCATATATTTT. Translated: CATSREGGSGNTIYF.

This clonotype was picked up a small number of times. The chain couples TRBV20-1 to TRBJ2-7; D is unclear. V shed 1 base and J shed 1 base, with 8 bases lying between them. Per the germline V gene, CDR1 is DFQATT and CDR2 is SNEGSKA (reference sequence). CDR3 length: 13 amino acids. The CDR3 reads CSARAQASYEQYF. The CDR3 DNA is TGCAGTGCTAGAGCCCAAGCGTCCTACGAGCAGTACTTC.

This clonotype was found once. The CDR3 sequence is CASSEALLAGGPFYNEQFF. CDR3 DNA sequence: TGTGCCAGCAGTGAAGCGCTACTAGCGGGGGGGCCCTTCTACAATGAGCAGTTCTTC. The chain combines TRBV6-1 with TRBJ2-1, with 13 bases that match TRBD2. The CDR3 runs 19 residues. Looked up from germline, CDR1 is MNHNS and CDR2 is SASEGT. V lost 0 bases and J lost 3; bases outside the gene matches: 8.

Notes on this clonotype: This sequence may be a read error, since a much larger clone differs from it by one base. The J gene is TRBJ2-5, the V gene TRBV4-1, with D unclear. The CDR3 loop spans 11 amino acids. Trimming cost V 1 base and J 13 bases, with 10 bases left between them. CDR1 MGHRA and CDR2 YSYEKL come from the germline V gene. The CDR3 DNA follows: TGCGCCAGCAGCCAAGGGGGAATCAGGTACTTC. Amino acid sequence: CASSQGGIRYF.

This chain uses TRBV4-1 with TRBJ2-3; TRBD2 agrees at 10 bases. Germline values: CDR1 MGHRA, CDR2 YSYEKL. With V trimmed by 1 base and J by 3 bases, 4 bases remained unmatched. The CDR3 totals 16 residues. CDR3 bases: TGCGCCAGCAGCCAAGCCGGACTAGCGGAAACAGATACGCAGTATTTT. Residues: CASSQAGLAETDTQYF.

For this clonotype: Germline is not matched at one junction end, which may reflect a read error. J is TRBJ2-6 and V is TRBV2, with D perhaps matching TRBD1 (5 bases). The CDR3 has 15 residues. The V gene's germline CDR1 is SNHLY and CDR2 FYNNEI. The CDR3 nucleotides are TGTGCCAGCAGTCTTTGGGTGACTGGGGCCAGCGTCCTGACTTTC. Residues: CASSLWVTGASVLTF.

The DNA for the CDR3 is TGTGCTAGTGGTGTGCTGGACAGCTACGAGCAGTACTTC. Encoded protein: CASGVLDSYEQYF. This chain links TRBV12-5 with TRBJ2-7; a weak D match, TRBD1 (6 bases). The CDR3 covers 13 residues. The V end was cut by 5 bases, the J end by 3 bases, with 11 bases between. CDR1 and CDR2 from the germline V gene are LGHNT and FRNRAP.

CDR3 sequence reads: CASSPATGNGYTF. The CDR3, as DNA: TGTGCCAGCAGCCCCGCGACAGGGAATGGCTACACCTTC. The V gene is TRBV3-1, the J gene TRBJ1-2; TRBD1 matches 7 bases. Germline V lookup: CDR1 LGHDT, CDR2 YNNKEL (reference sequence). V trimming: 4 bases; J trimming: 6 bases; junction bases outside the gene matches: 5. The CDR3 totals 13 residues.

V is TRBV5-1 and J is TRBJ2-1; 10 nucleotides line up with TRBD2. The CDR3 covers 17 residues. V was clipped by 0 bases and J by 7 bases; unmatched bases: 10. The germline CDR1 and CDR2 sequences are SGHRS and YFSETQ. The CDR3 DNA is TGCGCCAGCAGCTTGGCCAAGCTAGCGGGAGTCAGTAATGAGCAGTTCTTC. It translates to CASSLAKLAGVSNEQFF.

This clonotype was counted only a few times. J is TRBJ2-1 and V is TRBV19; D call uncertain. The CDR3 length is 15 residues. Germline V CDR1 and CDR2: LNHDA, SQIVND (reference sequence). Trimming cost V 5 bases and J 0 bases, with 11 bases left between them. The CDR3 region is CASSVILSSYNEQFF. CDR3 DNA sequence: TGTGCCAGTAGTGTGATCCTAAGCTCCTACAATGAGCAGTTCTTC.

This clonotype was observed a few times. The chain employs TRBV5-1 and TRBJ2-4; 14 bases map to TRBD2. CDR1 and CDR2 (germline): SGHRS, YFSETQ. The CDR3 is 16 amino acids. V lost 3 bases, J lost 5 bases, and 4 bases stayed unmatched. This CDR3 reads CASSSQGLAGENIQYF. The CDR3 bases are TGCGCCAGCAGCTCTCAGGGACTAGCGGGGGAAAACATTCAGTACTTC. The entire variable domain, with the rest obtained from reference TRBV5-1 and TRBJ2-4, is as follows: KAGVTQTPRYLIKTRGQQVTLSCSPISGHRSVSWYQQTPGQGLQFLFEYFSETQRNKGNFPGRFSGRQFSNSRSEMNVSTLELGDSALYLCASSSQGLAGENIQYFGAGTRLSVL.

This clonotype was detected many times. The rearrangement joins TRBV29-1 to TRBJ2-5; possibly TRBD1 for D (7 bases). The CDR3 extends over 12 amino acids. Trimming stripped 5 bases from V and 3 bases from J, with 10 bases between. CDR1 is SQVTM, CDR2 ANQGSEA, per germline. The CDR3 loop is CSVLRGEETQYF. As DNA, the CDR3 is TGCAGCGTTCTCAGGGGGGAAGAGACCCAGTACTTC. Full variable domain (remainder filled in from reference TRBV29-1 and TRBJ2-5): SAVISQKPSRDICQRGTSLTIQCQVDSQVTMMFWYRQQPGQSLTLIATANQGSEATYESGFVIDKFPISRPNLTFSTLTVSNMSPEDSSIYLCSVLRGEETQYFGPGTRLLVL.

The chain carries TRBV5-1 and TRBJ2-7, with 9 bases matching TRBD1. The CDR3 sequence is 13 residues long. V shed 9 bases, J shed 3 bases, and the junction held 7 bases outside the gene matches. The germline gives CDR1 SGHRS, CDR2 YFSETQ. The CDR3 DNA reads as TGCGCCAATATCGGGACAGGGTACTACGAGCAGTACTTC. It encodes CANIGTGYYEQYF.

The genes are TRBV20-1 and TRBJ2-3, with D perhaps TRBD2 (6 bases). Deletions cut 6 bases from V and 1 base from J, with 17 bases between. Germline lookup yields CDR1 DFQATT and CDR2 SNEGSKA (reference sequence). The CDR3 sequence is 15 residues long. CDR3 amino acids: CSAPPGTACTDTQYF. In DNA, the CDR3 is TGCAGTGCCCCTCCGGGGACTGCATGCACAGATACGCAGTATTTT.

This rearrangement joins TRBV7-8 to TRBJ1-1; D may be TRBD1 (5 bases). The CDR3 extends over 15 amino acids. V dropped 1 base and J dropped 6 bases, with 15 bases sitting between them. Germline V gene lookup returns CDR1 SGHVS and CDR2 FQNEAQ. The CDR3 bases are TGTGCCAGCAGCTTAGGGGGACGGGGTTTCCCTGAAGCTTTCTTT. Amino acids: CASSLGGRGFPEAFF.

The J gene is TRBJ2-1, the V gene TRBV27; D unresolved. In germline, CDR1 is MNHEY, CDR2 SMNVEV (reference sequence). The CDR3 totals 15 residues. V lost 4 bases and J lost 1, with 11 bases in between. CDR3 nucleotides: TGTGCCAGCAGTTCCGATAGGGAATCCTACAATGAGCAGTTCTTC. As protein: CASSSDRESYNEQFF.

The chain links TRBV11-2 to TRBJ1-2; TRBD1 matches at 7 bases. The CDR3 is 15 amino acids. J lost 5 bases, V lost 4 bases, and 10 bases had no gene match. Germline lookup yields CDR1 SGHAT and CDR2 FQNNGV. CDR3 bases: TGTGCCAGCAGCTCGAACAGGGGAATAGTATATGGCTACACCTTC. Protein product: CASSSNRGIVYGYTF.